The clone carrying this T cell receptor (beta chain) is medium-sized in the sample. Its antigen is unidentified. The repertoire came from unfractionated whole blood and reflected all unsorted peripheral T cells. cDNA was made from about 510 ng RNA using alpha and beta constant primers. Separate chain-specific third strand synthesis with multiplexing indices produced the alpha and beta libraries. All rearrangements within a chain used one primer pair; cDNA molecules carried barcodes. Each CDR3 protein is one row after TCRdb ran MiXCR on the 5' RACE reads. The sample has around 16,000 distinct CDR3 sequences; roughly 9% are singletons. This specimen belongs to a study of HIV-infected patients and healthy controls. Overall study results and limits: HIV+ repertoires were severely depleted of MAIT alpha-chain CDR3s, unlike healthy controls. Compared with untreated HIV+ repertoires, healthy controls showed roughly threefold more distinct CDR3s and higher Shannon diversity.

Input material: blood. This TCR was sampled from an adult in good health.

In DNA form, the CDR3 reads TGCAGTGCTAGGGCCAATAATCAGCCCCAGCATTTT. It codes for CSARANNQPQHF. The V and J genes are TRBV20-1 and TRBJ1-5; D gene uncertain. Germline V gene data show CDR1 as DFQATT and CDR2 as SNEGSKA (reference sequence). V was trimmed by 3 bases and J by 4 bases, leaving 7 bases between them. This CDR3 contains 12 residues.